The present T cell receptor (beta chain) was sequenced within a study of T cell repertoires in cytomegalovirus infection. In the study overall: Through public TCR beta signatures, both CMV infection and matching HLA type were indicated.

As for this clonotype: Its antigen is undetermined.

TCRdb reprocessed the reads with MiXCR, giving one entry per CDR3 protein. The data hold around 300,000 distinct CDR3 sequences, with roughly 26% observed a single time. CDR1 is SGHTA and CDR2 is FQGNSA in the germline V gene. The trim removed 0 bases at V and 3 bases at J, leaving 4 bases unmatched. This CDR3 is built from 15 residues. Overall study findings and caveats: There were carriers of CMV plus the relevant HLA, and cumulative public TCR beta family frequency identified them. Ex vivo responses were dominated by HLA-C-restricted CMV-specific TCR beta clonotypes.

The TCR sequence derives from a human donor in good health (CMV status not recorded). Some clones in this sample may be carry-over from other donors' samples. V and J are TRBV7-2 and TRBJ2-7; 8 positions match TRBD2. Sequenced input: PBMCs. CDR3 sequence: CASSLASGMSYEQYF. Here the CDR3 DNA reads TGTGCCAGCAGCTTAGCTAGCGGGATGAGCTACGAGCAGTACTTC.